This T cell receptor beta chain derives from a study of OX40 agonist ivuxolimab in advanced cancers. Across the whole study: The study enrolled dose-escalation patients with hepatocellular carcinoma, melanoma, renal cell or head and neck cancer.

TCRdb's copy holds only in-frame clones and misses some; the assay was immunoSEQ multiplex PCR. Among under 85,000 clones listed, 90% to 95% were seen once. Patients with a history of autoimmune disease or on systemic immunosuppression were excluded. Collection of blood occurred at baseline, at cycle 4 day 1, and at cycle 7 day 1. The ends were cut back, 0 bases at V and 7 bases at J, with 16 bases in the middle. This CDR3 has 16 residues. The V gene's germline CDR1 is SGHNT and CDR2 YYREEE (reference sequence). Sequenced here: CD4+ or CD8+ T cells sorted from blood, sampled in a trial of the OX40 agonist ivuxolimab. V usage is TRBV5-4 and J usage is TRBJ1-4, with D perhaps TRBD1 (5 bases). This clonotype originated in an adult with an advanced solid tumor such as melanoma, head and neck, liver or kidney cancer. As DNA, the CDR3 is TGTGCCAGCAGCTTGGCCGGTGGCAGGGTGGGTGAAAAACTGTTTTTT. Protein: CASSLAGGRVGEKLFF. Full variable domain (remainder filled in from reference TRBV5-4 and TRBJ1-4): ETGVTQSPTHLIKTRGQQVTLRCSSQSGHNTVSWYQQALGQGPQFIFQYYREEENGRGNFPPRFSGLQFPNYSSELNVNALELDDSALYLCASSLAGGRVGEKLFFGSGTQLSVL.